A single TCR beta chain is shown here with its context. This clonotype was recorded many times. Its antigen has not been determined. No base qualities exist here, and no much larger clone lies one base off it. Amplification of TCR beta CDR3 regions was carried out from RNA transcripts. The first round of RT-PCR for the TCR CDR3 was performed with the HTBI primer set and the Qiagen OneStep RT-PCR kit. The libraries were constructed in a second round of multiplex PCR and then size-selected and purified. Paired-end sequencing of the libraries was performed with 100 bp reads on an Illumina HiSeq2000. The paper's processing steps were these. SOAPnuke was used to process the raw data, removing reads that contained adapters or uncalled bases, had a mean Phred below 15, or lacked an exact match to the constant primer or identifier. High-quality paired reads were merged using COPE v1.2.5, and each unique nucleotide sequence was defined as a clonotype. Clonotypes were aligned to IMGT TRBV, TRBD and TRBJ reference segments using MiTCR v1.1. The analysis included only V-J combinations with a frequency above 0.0001, which together covered 99% to 99.2% of the repertoires. A TCS score was defined as the ratio of F50 (clonal expansion) to E x V (chaos), with BLOSUM62-based TCRdist applied between CDR3 peptides within each V-J. Welch's t-statistics and random forest reduced around 510 V-J features to fewer than 15, which were used in a naive Bayes classifier (R e1071). TCRdb ran its own pipeline on the public reads, namely fastp trimming at Q25 and MiXCR clone calling, and kept in-frame beta chains. Each CDR3 protein appears once, grouped with its most common genes and DNA. What appears here as the V and J calls and clone size reflects TCRdb's work, not the paper's. Recorded for this sample are hundreds of thousands of distinct CDR3 sequences; 20% of them occurred a single time. The ten largest clones add up to approximately 48% of the sample.

The entry originates in a study of T cells in Graves' hyperthyroidism and ophthalmopathy (dated by TCRdb to between 2019 and 2020). Notes on the research overall: Peripheral blood samples were taken at initial diagnosis, before any treatment was given. TCR V-J signatures able to tell the groups apart were searched for in a discovery cohort of 90 to 100 patients, of whom around 43 had Graves' ophthalmopathy and 57 had stable Graves' hyperthyroidism. Whether ophthalmopathy could be predicted prospectively was tested in an independent validation cohort made up of 18 to 20 hyperthyroidism patients plus 17 patients who later progressed to ophthalmopathy. The 100 discovery patients were randomly split 7:3 into training and test sets. Thyroid tissue and blood T-cell repertoires from roughly 6 Graves' hyperthyroidism patients were also compared in the study. Once sampling was done, hyperthyroidism patients were given methimazole at a starting dose of 30 mg daily, whereas ophthalmopathy patients were given high-dose intravenous methylprednisolone. The paper describes TCR Vbeta CDR3 sequencing of 135 peripheral blood samples, made up of some 40 ophthalmopathy patients, roughly 75 hyperthyroidism patients and 17 progressor patients. Overall study results and their limits: No statistical method was used to fix the sample size in advance, and group allocation was not hidden from the investigators. In validation, progression to ophthalmopathy was predicted by the model with nearly 71% sensitivity and roughly 76% specificity, a median of 6.5 months before onset. Ophthalmopathy was separated from stable hyperthyroidism by a 13 V-J signature model, with around 88% sensitivity and approximately 81% specificity obtained in cross-validation and 80%/75% obtained in testing. Most expanded thyroid clonotypes (frequency above 0.001) were also detected in blood, suggesting blood repertoires may reflect thyroid immune responses.

Ophthalmopathy patients had moderately to severely active disease, with a Clinical Activity Score of 3 or more, a NOSPECS grade of 4 or more, and a disease duration of less than 3 months. The study excluded patients with uncontrolled infections, other autoimmune diseases, pregnancy or lactation. Diagnoses were established on the basis of clinical symptoms, serum thyroxine and TRAb, thyroid ultrasound, and orbital computed tomography. PBMCs were isolated from 7.5 to 10 ml of fresh peripheral blood by Ficoll-Paque density gradient centrifugation. Trizol reagent was used to extract total RNA, and RNA quality was then checked on an Agilent 2100 Bioanalyzer. CDR1 and CDR2, per the germline V gene (reference sequence), are LGHDT and YNNKEL. V lost 0 bases and J lost 5 bases, and the count of bases not matched to a germline gene is 15. The CDR3 has 20 amino acids, counting the end cysteine and phenylalanine. CDR3 DNA is the only sequence kept; it has 60 bases, read in frame from the first base.

The sample comprised blood. This sequence uses TRBV3-1 and TRBJ2-2, with TRBD2 identical over 10 junction bases. The clonotype comes from a man aged 40-50 years with Graves' ophthalmopathy. The DNA sequence reads TGTGCCAGCAGCCAAGACAGGACTAGCGGAGTCCTACAAGGGACCGGGGAGCTGTTTTTT. This is translated as CASSQDRTSGVLQGTGELFF.